This paragraph covers one T cell receptor (beta chain) sequence. Which antigen it targets is not known. It has no much larger one-base neighbor in the sample; base qualities were not kept. The CDR3 holds 15 amino acids from the cysteine to the phenylalanine. The CDR3 DNA has 45 bases and is translated from base 1. Trimming removed 4 bases from V and 6 bases from J, leaving 16 bases between the germline ends. Taken from the germline V gene, the CDR1 and CDR2 loops are MDHEN and SYDVKM. The data were taken from a study of T cell responses to AZD1222 COVID-19 vaccine (dated by TCRdb to about 2021). As for the study more broadly: AZD1222 recipients given second doses at about 4 weeks or at about 12 weeks were pooled, since spike-specific TCR depth and breadth were not found to differ between the two schedules. TCR sequencing covered over 230 trial participants: approximately 200 given two doses of AZD1222 and about 26 given two doses of MenACWY control vaccine. Trial participants were enrolled by age into subgroups of 18-55, 56-69 and 70-plus years, and roughly 150, 30 and 60 TCR-sequenced participants, respectively, were included in these subgroups.

The CDR3 regions of human TCRbeta chains were subjected to immunosequencing. On the study's bioinformatics: Repertoire TCRs were matched against a reference library of SARS-CoV-2-specific TCRs generated with the MIRA antigen-specificity platform. Breadth was defined as the fraction of unique TCRs that were SARS-CoV-2-associated, and depth was defined as the fraction of total T cells that were SARS-CoV-2-associated. Using the MIRA data, each spike-specific TCR was mapped to the spike region that the TCR reacts to and placed in a CD4 or CD8 class. Log10-transformed breadth and depth values were compared by one-way ANOVA with Sidak's multiple comparisons tests. TCRdb mirrors the immuneACCESS table, restricted to in-frame sequences. Some clones are absent from its copies; in checked studies, under half trace to an unresolved V gene, and the reason for the others is unknown. The DNA was the basis for D and trimming; V, J and clone size are from that table. A total of about 120,000 clones appear in this sample, approximately 88% of them only once. The top ten constitute around 3.5% of the sample.

What the time point label conveys for this sample: baseline before first vaccination. Samples from vaccinated people were obtained from the UK trials COV001 and COV002, which included a single-blind randomized controlled phase 2/3 trial of AZD1222 (ChAdOx1 nCoV-19) in healthy adults. For TCRbeta chain sequencing, PBMC samples were collected from trial participants at day 0 and at day 28 after the second dose. Paper-wide results and their limitations: A significant rise in spike-specific TCR breadth and depth was observed after two AZD1222 doses relative to day 0 and relative to MenACWY recipients. The 56-69-year group was small, and its depth increase did not reach significance, likely because of low power. Conclusions about previously exposed vaccinees were limited because only 6 or 7 AZD1222 recipients were SARS-CoV-2 seropositive at baseline. Reportedly, almost half of the unique spike-specific TCRs recognized epitopes lying outside the regions that are mutated in the B.1.351 and B.1.1.7 variants. CD4 TCRs associated with the vaccine covered the entire spike protein, and the dominant responses were in regions 160-218 and 743-854. Participants were mostly white British, with more females than males. The authors suggested clonal diversity may have been underestimated. Because no day 14 peak-response samples were available, the repertoires could be characterized only after the peak T cell response.

The rearranged chain carries TRBV28 and TRBJ1-5; no D gene is confidently identified. The receptor's source is an adult in good health. This specimen was peripheral blood, taken on day 0 of AZD1222 vaccination. The CDR3 reads CASSSPIEEGQPQHF. The DNA sequence is given as TGTGCCAGCAGTTCCCCCATCGAGGAAGGTCAGCCCCAGCATTTT. Outside the CDR3, residues come from the reference TRBV28 and TRBJ1-5 proteins, so the full variable domain is: DVKVTQSSRYLVKRTGEKVFLECVQDMDHENMFWYRQDPGLGLRLIYFSYDVKMKEKGDIPEGYSVSREKKERFSLILESASTNQTSMYLCASSSPIEEGQPQHFGDGTRLSIL.